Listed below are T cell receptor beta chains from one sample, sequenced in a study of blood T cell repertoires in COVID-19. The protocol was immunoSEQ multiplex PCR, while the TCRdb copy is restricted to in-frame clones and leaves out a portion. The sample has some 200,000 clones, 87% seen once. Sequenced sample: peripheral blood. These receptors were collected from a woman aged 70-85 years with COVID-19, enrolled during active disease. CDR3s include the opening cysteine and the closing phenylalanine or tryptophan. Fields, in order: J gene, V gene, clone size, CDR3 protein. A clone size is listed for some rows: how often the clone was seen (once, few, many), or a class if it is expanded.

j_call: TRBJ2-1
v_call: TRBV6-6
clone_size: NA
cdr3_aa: CASSYSGTSGSNEQFF

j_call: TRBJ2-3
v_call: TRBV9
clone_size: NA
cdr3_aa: CASTPGSYTDTQYF

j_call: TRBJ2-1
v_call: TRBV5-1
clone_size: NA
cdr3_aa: CASRVQDNEQFF

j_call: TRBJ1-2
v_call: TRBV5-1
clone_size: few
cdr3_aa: CASSSSGYGYTF

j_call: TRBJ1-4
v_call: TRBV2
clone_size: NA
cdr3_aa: CASCRDRGNEKLFF

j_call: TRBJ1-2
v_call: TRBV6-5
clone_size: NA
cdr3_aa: CATRVTSGGYTF

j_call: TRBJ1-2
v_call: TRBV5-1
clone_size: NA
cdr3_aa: CASSRQWPPNHYGYTF

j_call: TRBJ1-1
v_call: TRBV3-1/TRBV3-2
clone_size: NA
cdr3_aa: CASSQAWANTEAFF

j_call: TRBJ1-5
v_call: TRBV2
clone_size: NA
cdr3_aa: CASSIGPAGGNQPQHF

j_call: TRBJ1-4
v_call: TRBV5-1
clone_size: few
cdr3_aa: CASSGSRGTNEKLFF

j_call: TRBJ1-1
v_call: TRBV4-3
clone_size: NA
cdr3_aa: CASSQDQGLATEAFF

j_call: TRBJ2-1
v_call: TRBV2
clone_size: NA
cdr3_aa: CASSYNSPALNEQFF

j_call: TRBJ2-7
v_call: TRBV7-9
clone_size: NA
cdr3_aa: CASSLVGQGTYEQYF

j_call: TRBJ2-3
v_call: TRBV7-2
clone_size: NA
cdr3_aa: CASSPGVVSTDTQYF

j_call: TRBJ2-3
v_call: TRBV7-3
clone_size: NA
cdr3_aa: CASSLSGSSGFTDTQYF

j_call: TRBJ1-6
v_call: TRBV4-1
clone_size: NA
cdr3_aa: CASSQVSSYNSPLHF

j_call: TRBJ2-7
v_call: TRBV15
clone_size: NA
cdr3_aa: CATSRDLGGLEQYF

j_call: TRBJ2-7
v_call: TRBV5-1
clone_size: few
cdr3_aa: CASSRDRPYEQYF

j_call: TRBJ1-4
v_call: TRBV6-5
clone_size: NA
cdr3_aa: CASSYSNREGEKLFF

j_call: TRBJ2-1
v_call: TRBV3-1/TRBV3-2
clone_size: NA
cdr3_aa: CASSQSSGILSNEQFF

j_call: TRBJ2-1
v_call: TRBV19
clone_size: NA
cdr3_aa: CASRELAGGYNEQFF

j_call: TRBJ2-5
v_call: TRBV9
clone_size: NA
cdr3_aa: CASSTYRGGQETQYF

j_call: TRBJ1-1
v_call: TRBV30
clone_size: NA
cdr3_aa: CAWSRSRTEAFF

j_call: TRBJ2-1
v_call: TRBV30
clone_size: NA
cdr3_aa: CAWTNRPGQGLNEQFF

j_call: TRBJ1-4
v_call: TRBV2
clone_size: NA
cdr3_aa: CASRKSTAEKLFF

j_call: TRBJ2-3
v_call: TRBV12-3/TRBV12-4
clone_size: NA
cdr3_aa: CASSPRLEGTQYF

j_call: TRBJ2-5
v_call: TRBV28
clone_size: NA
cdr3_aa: CASNMGIGTSALFGSQYF

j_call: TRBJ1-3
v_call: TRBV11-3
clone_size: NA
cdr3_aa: CASSPRTGSSGNTIYF

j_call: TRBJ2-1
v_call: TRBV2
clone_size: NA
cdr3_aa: CASSELTSGSDEQFF

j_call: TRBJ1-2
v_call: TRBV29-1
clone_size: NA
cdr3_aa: CSVGAGGGYGYTF

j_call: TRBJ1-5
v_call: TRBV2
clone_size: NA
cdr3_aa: CASSENRQGPNQPQHF

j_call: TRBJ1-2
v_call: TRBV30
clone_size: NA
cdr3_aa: CAWSVNEWGQGFLSYTF

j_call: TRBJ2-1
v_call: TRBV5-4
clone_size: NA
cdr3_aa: CASSLLSGGSSYNEQFF

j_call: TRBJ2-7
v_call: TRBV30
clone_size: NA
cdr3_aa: CAWRQGVAYEQYF

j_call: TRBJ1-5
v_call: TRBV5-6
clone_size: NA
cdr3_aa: CASSIGQVNQPQHF

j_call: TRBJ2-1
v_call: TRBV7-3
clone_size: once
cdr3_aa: CASKTGSEGYNEQFF

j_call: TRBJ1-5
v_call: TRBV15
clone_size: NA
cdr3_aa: CATSSGRGQPQHF

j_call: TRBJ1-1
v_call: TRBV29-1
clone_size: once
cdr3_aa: CSVVAVRFSLHTEAFF

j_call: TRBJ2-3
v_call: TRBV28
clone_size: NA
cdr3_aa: CASFWPRERKAGGDTQYF

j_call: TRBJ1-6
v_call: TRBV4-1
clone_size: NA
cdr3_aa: CASSRGTVYNSPLHF

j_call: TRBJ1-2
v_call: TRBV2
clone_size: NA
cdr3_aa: CASSEVQGGRGGYTF

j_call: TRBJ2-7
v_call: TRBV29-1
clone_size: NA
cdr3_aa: CSVEELGQGYNEQYF

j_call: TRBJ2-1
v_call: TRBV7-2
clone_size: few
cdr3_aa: CASSVDRTGSYFKFF

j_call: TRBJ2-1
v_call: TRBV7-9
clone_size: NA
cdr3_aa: CASSPIVELTEQFF

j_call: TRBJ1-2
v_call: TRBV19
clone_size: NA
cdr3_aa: CASSMLGASVGYTF

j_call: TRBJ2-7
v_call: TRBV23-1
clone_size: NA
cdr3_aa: CASSHGRQGYEQYF

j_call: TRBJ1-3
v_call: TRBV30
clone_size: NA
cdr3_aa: CAWSSPGNTIYF

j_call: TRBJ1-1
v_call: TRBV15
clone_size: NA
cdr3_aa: CATSRAWQGLYEAFF

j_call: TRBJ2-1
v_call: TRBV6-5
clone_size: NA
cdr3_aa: CASRRAHNEQFF

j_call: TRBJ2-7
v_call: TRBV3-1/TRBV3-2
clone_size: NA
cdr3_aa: CASTAGGPLREQYF

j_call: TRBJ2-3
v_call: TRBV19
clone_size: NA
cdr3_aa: CASSSQLAGDTDTQYF

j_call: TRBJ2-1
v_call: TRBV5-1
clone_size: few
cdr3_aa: CASRTGQEYNEQFF

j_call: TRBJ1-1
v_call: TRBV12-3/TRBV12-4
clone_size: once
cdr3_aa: CASSFSESAEAFF

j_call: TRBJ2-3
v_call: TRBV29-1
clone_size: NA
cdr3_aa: CSVGQGRTDTQYF

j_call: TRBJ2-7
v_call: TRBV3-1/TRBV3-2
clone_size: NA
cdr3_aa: CASRRDRGRQYF

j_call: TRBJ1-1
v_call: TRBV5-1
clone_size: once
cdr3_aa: CASSLSGTVNTEAFF

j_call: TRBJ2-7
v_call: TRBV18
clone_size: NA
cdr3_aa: CASSPPGQGAYEQYF

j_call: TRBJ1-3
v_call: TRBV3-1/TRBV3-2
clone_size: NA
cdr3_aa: CASSQDARVGNTIYF